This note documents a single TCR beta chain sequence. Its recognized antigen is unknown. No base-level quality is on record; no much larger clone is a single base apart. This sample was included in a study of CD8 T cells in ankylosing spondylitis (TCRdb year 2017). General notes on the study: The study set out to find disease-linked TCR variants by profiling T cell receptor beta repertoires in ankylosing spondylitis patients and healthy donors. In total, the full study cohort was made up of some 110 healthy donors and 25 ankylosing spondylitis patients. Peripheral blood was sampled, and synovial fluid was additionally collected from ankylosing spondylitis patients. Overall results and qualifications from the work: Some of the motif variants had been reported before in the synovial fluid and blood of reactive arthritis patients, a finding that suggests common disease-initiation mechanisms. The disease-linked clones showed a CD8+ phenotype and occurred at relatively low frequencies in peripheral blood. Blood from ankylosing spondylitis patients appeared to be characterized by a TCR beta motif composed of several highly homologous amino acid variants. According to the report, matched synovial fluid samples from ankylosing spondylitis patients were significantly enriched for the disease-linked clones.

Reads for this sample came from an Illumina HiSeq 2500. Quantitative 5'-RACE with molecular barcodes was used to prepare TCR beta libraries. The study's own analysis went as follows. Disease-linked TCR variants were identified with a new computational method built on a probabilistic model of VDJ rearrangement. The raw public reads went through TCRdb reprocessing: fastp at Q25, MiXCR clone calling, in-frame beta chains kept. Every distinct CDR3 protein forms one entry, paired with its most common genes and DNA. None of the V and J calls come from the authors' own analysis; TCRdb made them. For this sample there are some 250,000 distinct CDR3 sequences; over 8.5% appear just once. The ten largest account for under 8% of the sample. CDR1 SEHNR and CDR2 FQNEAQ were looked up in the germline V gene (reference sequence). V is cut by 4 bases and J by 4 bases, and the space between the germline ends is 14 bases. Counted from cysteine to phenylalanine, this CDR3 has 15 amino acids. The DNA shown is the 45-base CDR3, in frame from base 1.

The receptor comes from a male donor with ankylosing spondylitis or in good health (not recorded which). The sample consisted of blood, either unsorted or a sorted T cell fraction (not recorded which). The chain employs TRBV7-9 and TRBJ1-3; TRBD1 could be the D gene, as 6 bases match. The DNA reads TGTGCCAGCAGCTCACCGACAGGAGTAGGAAACACCATATATTTT. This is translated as CASSSPTGVGNTIYF.